Listed here are 25 T cell receptor beta chains from one sample, sequenced in a study of cytomegalovirus exposure and HLA in healthy donors. Both 60 Vbeta primers and 13 Jbeta primers went into the PCR. Profiled with immunoSEQ multiplex PCR; TCRdb holds only in-frame clones, not every one. The sample shows roughly 93,000 clones, about 76% of them seen only once. The sequencing input was PBMCs. The receptor source for this set is a human donor in good health.

V usage is TRBV29-1 and J usage is TRBJ2-1, with a possible D match to TRBD2 (6 bases). This CDR3 spans 17 amino acids. The germline CDR1 and CDR2 sequences are SQVTM and ANQGSEA. V was cut by 0 bases and J by 1 base, with 16 bases left in between. The CDR3 reads CSVEDARTTLSYNEQFF. CDR3 coding DNA: TGCAGCGTTGAAGATGCCCGGACTACCTTATCCTACAATGAGCAGTTCTTC.

The V gene is TRBV5-1, the J gene TRBJ1-2; no definite D call. The length of the CDR3 is 13 residues. Germline values: CDR1 SGHRS, CDR2 YFSETQ. Trimming pared 0 bases from V and 6 bases from J, leaving 9 bases between. CDR3 sequence: CASSLAGLDGYTF. CDR3 DNA: TGCGCCAGCAGCTTGGCAGGATTGGATGGCTACACCTTC.

The chain recombines TRBV2 with TRBJ2-3; TRBD2 aligns across 8 bases. The length of the CDR3 is 16 residues. The V and J ends lost 3 bases and 2 bases, in that order; junction bases with no gene match: 7. The V gene's germline CDR1 is SNHLY and CDR2 FYNNEI. The CDR3 reads CASSDRTSGITDTQYF. In DNA, the CDR3 is TGTGCCAGCAGTGACCGAACTAGCGGCATCACAGATACGCAGTATTTT.

The chain couples TRBV18 to TRBJ1-1, with D uncertain. Trimming removed 3 bases from V and 1 base from J, with 15 bases in between. CDR1 and CDR2 (germline): KGHSH, LQKENI. CDR3 length: 16 residues. Written as DNA, the CDR3 is TGTGCCAGCTCACCTACTCCGGGTGGTTGGAACACTGAAGCTTTCTTT. It codes for CASSPTPGGWNTEAFF.

Here the CDR3 DNA reads TGCGCCAGCAGCTCCCCAGGGGGCAAGGTGAACACTGAAGCTTTCTTT. It yields the protein CASSSPGGKVNTEAFF. This chain joins TRBV5-1 and TRBJ1-1; 8 bases are a match to TRBD1. Germline loops: CDR1 SGHRS, CDR2 YFSETQ. This CDR3 contains 16 residues. V dropped 3 bases and J dropped 0; count of bases not matched to a gene: 7.

V usage is TRBV12-5 and J usage is TRBJ2-1, with TRBD2 matching 10 bases. Germline-derived CDR1 and CDR2 are LGHNT and FRNRAP. V trimming: 5 bases; J trimming: 6 bases; junction bases outside the gene matches: 7. The CDR3 extends over 15 amino acids. This CDR3 is CASGPGGLASNEQFF. The CDR3 bases are TGTGCTAGTGGTCCGGGGGGACTAGCGTCCAATGAGCAGTTCTTC.

The CDR3 is CASSQGLAGGYEQFF. The DNA for the CDR3 is TGCGCCAGCAGCCAAGGACTAGCGGGAGGCTATGAGCAGTTCTTC. The chain links TRBV4-3 to TRBJ2-1; 13 bases are shared with TRBD2. CDR1 and CDR2 from the germline V gene are LGHNA and YSLEER. After removal of 1 base from V and 8 bases from J, the junction contained 2 bases not matched to a gene. The CDR3 covers 15 residues.

The chain uses TRBV6-5 and TRBJ1-1; the D is unclear. Germline V CDR1 and CDR2: MNHEY, SVGAGI. V lost 6 bases and J lost 3, with 8 bases in between. The CDR3 consists of 12 residues. The CDR3 DNA reads TGTGCCAGCAGCTTCGGTGACACTGAAGCTTTCTTT. It codes for CASSFGDTEAFF.

This clone has only a few counts. The gene calls are TRBV7-9 and TRBJ1-1; D remains unclear. The V end lost 1 base, the J end lost 8 bases, and 11 bases lay between the germline ends. CDR1 and CDR2 (germline): SEHNR, FQNEAQ (reference sequence). There are 13 residues in the CDR3. CDR3 sequence (DNA): TGTGCCAGCAGCTTAGGGTCGGGAAACGAAGCTTTCTTT. Protein: CASSLGSGNEAFF. The whole variable domain, remainder taken from reference TRBV7-9 and TRBJ1-1, is DTGVSQNPRHKITKRGQNVTFRCDPISEHNRLYWYRQTLGQGPEFLTYFQNEAQLEKSRLLSDRFSAERPKGSFSTLEIQRTEQGDSAMYLCASSLGSGNEAFFGQGTRLTVV.

This rearrangement joins TRBV20-1 to TRBJ1-3; no reliable D call. Germline CDR1 and CDR2: DFQATT and SNEGSKA (reference sequence). The length of the CDR3 is 11 residues. V gave up 8 bases and J gave up 4 bases, with 9 bases separating them. The chain's CDR3 is CSSYLGNTIYF. The CDR3 nucleotides read TGCAGTTCTTATTTAGGAAACACCATATATTTT.

The chain couples TRBV29-1 to TRBJ2-5; D gene uncertain. CDR3 length: 12 amino acids. Germline CDR1 is SQVTM and CDR2 is ANQGSEA. The germline V and J ends were trimmed by 6 bases and 1 base, with 9 bases remaining between them. Here the CDR3 reads CSVLVSQETQYF. The DNA for the CDR3 is TGCAGCGTGTTAGTTTCCCAAGAGACCCAGTACTTC.

The genes are TRBV21-1 and TRBJ2-7; the D segment call TRBD2 is taken from the table without a DNA check. TRBV21-1 corresponds to a pseudogene. There are 14 residues in the CDR3. The CDR3 loop is CASSKVAVPGEQYF. Written as DNA, the CDR3 is TGTGCCAGCAGCAAAGTAGCCGTCCCGGGCGAGCAGTACTTC.

Points on this clone: An end of the junction does not agree with germline; a read error may underlie this. The chain joins TRBV30 to TRBJ2-7; TRBD2 matches at 7 bases. The CDR3 loop spans 15 amino acids. Looked up from germline, CDR1 is GTSNPN and CDR2 is SVGIG (reference sequence). CDR3 in DNA: TGTGCCGGGAGAATTGGGATAGCGGGCTCCTACGAGCAGTACTTC. This gives the protein CAGRIGIAGSYEQYF.

Points on this clone: No conserved phenylalanine or tryptophan ends this CDR3, so it is likely a read error. The chain joins TRBV19 to TRBJ2-7; 16 bases are shared with TRBD2. V was pared by 4 bases and J by 5 bases, with 11 bases of the junction left unmatched. The CDR3 has 18 amino acids. Germline values: CDR1 LNHDA, CDR2 SQIVND (reference sequence). In DNA form, the CDR3 reads TGTGCCAGTAGTAACCCTCCGGGACTAGCGGGGGGGCCCCACGAGCAGTACCTC. As protein: CASSNPPGLAGGPHEQYL.

V gene TRBV9 combines with J gene TRBJ2-7, with 7 bases fitting TRBD2. The CDR3 runs 15 residues. V lost 2 bases and J lost 2; bases outside the gene matches: 7. Germline V CDR1 and CDR2: SGDLS, YYNGEE. The CDR3 is CASSVGLADTYEQYF. Written as DNA, the CDR3 is TGTGCCAGCAGCGTGGGGCTAGCGGACACCTACGAGCAGTACTTC.

The rearrangement uses TRBV7-2 and TRBJ2-3; TRBD2 is a possible D gene (6 bases). The CDR3 has 14 amino acids. Looked up from germline, CDR1 is SGHTA and CDR2 is FQGNSA. Trimming removed 3 bases from V and 3 bases from J, with 10 bases in between. Here the CDR3 reads CASSFRRDTDTQYF. The CDR3 nucleotides read TGTGCCAGCAGCTTTCGGCGGGATACAGATACGCAGTATTTT.

The chain combines TRBV5-4 with TRBJ2-7, with 13 nucleotides matching TRBD2. Trimming removed 0 bases from V and 4 bases from J; junction bases left unmatched: 4. The CDR3 has 16 residues. The germline V gene has CDR1 SGHNT and CDR2 YYREEE (reference sequence). CDR3 loop: CASSLGGLAGEYEQYF. For the CDR3, the DNA is TGTGCCAGCAGCTTGGGAGGACTAGCGGGAGAATACGAGCAGTACTTC.

This sequence joins TRBV27 and TRBJ2-5; TRBD1 aligns across 10 bases. This CDR3 comprises 15 residues. V lost 6 bases and J lost 2; bases outside the gene matches: 6. Germline V gives CDR1 MNHEY, CDR2 SMNVEV (reference sequence). CDR3 sequence (DNA): TGTGCCAGCAGCGAGACAGGGGGCATACAAGAGACCCAGTACTTC. The encoded protein is CASSETGGIQETQYF.

This clone was counted between two and nine times. The chain links TRBV12-2 to TRBJ1-4; whether TRBD1, the table's D call, matches the DNA was not checked. TRBV12-2 is a pseudogene locus. The length of the CDR3 is 14 residues. The CDR3 nucleotides are TGTGCCAGCAGCCTTGGACAGAGTAATGAAAAACTGTTTTTT. Protein sequence: CASSLGQSNEKLFF.

The genes are TRBV30 and TRBJ2-5; a weak D match, TRBD2 (6 bases). Gene TRBJ2-7 matches the end of the DNA better, so the J call may be wrong. The CDR3 runs 15 residues. Germline loops: CDR1 GTSNPN, CDR2 SVGIG (reference sequence). The CDR3 DNA reads TGTGCCTGGAGTTCCGGGACTCCTTACCGCTACGAGCAGTACTTC. Protein sequence: CAWSSGTPYRYEQYF.

Written as DNA, the CDR3 is TGTGCCTGGAGTGGACTAGCTCGAGAGACCCAGTACTTC. This codes for CAWSGLARETQYF. The chain combines TRBV30 with TRBJ2-5; 7 bases match TRBD2. J gave up 4 bases and V 1 base, and 3 bases lay outside the gene matches. The germline V gene encodes CDR1 GTSNPN and CDR2 SVGIG (reference sequence). This CDR3 has 13 residues. The full variable domain, completed using reference TRBV30 and TRBJ2-5, is SQTIHQWPATLVQPVGSPLSLECTVEGTSNPNLYWYRQAAGRGLQLLFYSVGIGQISSEVPQNLSASRPQDRQFILSSKKLLLSDSGFYLCAWSGLARETQYFGPGTRLLVL.

This clone showed up just once. The chain carries TRBV27 and TRBJ2-3, with TRBD2 matching over 12 bases. Germline-derived CDR1 and CDR2 are MNHEY and SMNVEV (reference sequence). Losses at the gene ends were 8 bases for V and 4 bases for J; bases not matched to a gene: 13. The CDR3 loop spans 17 amino acids. Here the CDR3 reads CASGVLLAGGRADTQYF. Here the CDR3 DNA reads TGTGCCAGCGGGGTTCTTCTAGCGGGAGGGCGGGCAGATACGCAGTATTTT.

This chain connects TRBV2 to TRBJ2-1, with 12 bases fitting TRBD2. V was clipped by 3 bases and J by 7 bases; unmatched bases: 7. Germline lookup yields CDR1 SNHLY and CDR2 FYNNEI. The CDR3 loop spans 16 amino acids. CDR3 bases: TGTGCCAGCAGTGAGAGGGCTAGCGGGGGGGCGAATGAGCAGTTCTTC. Its translation is CASSERASGGANEQFF.

The chain recombines TRBV6-6 with TRBJ2-1; TRBD2 might be the D (5 bases). The V gene lost 11 bases and the J gene lost 3 bases, with 17 bases spanning the gap. CDR1 is MNHNY and CDR2 is SVGAGI in the germline V gene (reference sequence). The CDR3 is 14 amino acids. CDR3 loop: CACRMAGDYNEQFF. CDR3 DNA: TGTGCCTGCCGAATGGCCGGGGACTACAATGAGCAGTTCTTC.

The rearrangement links TRBV19 to TRBJ2-1, with TRBD2 matching over 10 bases. J lost 1 base, V lost 3 bases, and 0 bases had no gene match. The CDR3 is 15 residues long. Germline V gene sequence: CDR1 LNHDA, CDR2 SQIVND (reference sequence). Written as DNA, the CDR3 is TGTGCCAGTAGTATTAGCGGGAGGTCCTACAATGAGCAGTTCTTC. Protein: CASSISGRSYNEQFF. Supplemented by reference TRBV19 and TRBJ2-1, the full variable domain reads DGGITQSPKYLFRKEGQNVTLSCEQNLNHDAMYWYRQDPGQGLRLIYYSQIVNDFQKGDIAEGYSVSREKKESFPLTVTSAQKNPTAFYLCASSISGRSYNEQFFGPGTRLTVL.